Shown below are 26 T cell receptor beta chains from a single sample sequenced in a study of blood T cell repertoires in COVID-19 (dated by TCRdb to the early 2020s). Libraries were built with the immunoSEQ multiplex PCR assay. Sourced from immuneACCESS, this table was stored by TCRdb with only in-frame sequences that have V and J called. A share of the clones is absent; for the studies checked, an unresolved V gene accounts for under half, and the remainder has no known explanation. The sample table shows tens of thousands of clones, and around 85% are seen once. The ten largest clones add up to 7% to 10% of the sample. Sequenced sample: peripheral blood. These receptors all stem from a woman aged 70-85 years with active COVID-19.

The genes are TRBV6-5 and TRBJ2-7; 7 bases are a match to TRBD2. The CDR3 covers 14 residues. Germline loops: CDR1 MNHEY, CDR2 SVGAGI. V lost 6 bases and J lost 2; bases outside the gene matches: 7. This chain's CDR3 is CASRRDGTTYEQYF. CDR3 coding DNA: TGTGCCAGCAGGAGGGACGGGACTACCTACGAGCAGTACTTC.

The rearrangement joins TRBV9 to TRBJ2-1; 8 bases fit TRBD2. This CDR3 spans 15 amino acids. Germline V lookup: CDR1 SGDLS, CDR2 YYNGEE. Trimming cost V 3 bases and J 0 bases; bases outside gene matches: 2. The CDR3 is CASSDGTSSYNEQFF. Written as DNA, the CDR3 is TGTGCCAGCAGCGACGGGACTAGCTCCTACAATGAGCAGTTCTTC.

The V and J genes are TRBV28 and TRBJ2-3, with D possibly being TRBD1 (5 bases). This CDR3 has 15 residues. Germline values: CDR1 MDHEN, CDR2 SYDVKM. Deletions cut 5 bases from V and 3 bases from J, with 15 bases between. As DNA, the CDR3 is TGTGCCAGCAGTGGGCAGGGCACTGGAACAGATACGCAGTATTTT. It is translated as CASSGQGTGTDTQYF.

This clone occurred a few times. The rearrangement uses TRBV4-2 and TRBJ2-2, with D tentatively TRBD2 (5 bases). Trimming took off 3 bases at V and 1 base at J, with 6 bases between the two ends. The germline V gene has CDR1 LGHNA and CDR2 YNFKEQ. The CDR3 extends over 14 amino acids. The CDR3 protein is CASSHEGNTGELFF. The DNA for the CDR3 is TGTGCCAGCAGCCACGAGGGGAACACCGGGGAGCTGTTTTTT.

CDR3 coding DNA: TGTGCCTGTACCGGGACTAGCGGGAGAAATGAGCAGTTCTTC. Protein sequence: CACTGTSGRNEQFF. The V and J genes are TRBV30 and TRBJ2-1; 14 bases line up with TRBD2. The V segment lost 6 bases and the J segment 7 bases; nucleotides outside the gene matches: 5. The CDR3 totals 14 residues. The V gene's germline CDR1 is GTSNPN and CDR2 SVGIG (reference sequence).

The chain combines TRBV5-5 with TRBJ2-1; 7 bases line up with TRBD2. This CDR3 is built from 13 residues. Trimming cost V 0 bases and J 10 bases; bases outside gene matches: 4. Germline CDR1 and CDR2: SGHKS and YYEKEE (reference sequence). CDR3 protein: CASSLAGAGEQFF. The CDR3 DNA sequence: TGTGCCAGCAGCTTGGCAGGAGCGGGGGAGCAGTTCTTC.

This sequence joins TRBV24-1 and TRBJ2-1; perhaps TRBD1 as D (6 bases). Trimming pared 2 bases from V and 3 bases from J, leaving 10 bases between. CDR1 and CDR2 (germline): KGHDR, SFDVKD. The CDR3 loop spans 15 amino acids. The CDR3 reads CATSDYRTVYNEQFF. The CDR3, as DNA: TGTGCCACCAGTGATTACCGGACAGTCTACAATGAGCAGTTCTTC.

The CDR3 region has the DNA TGTGCCAGCAACGGACAGTTGGATCAGCCCCAGCATTTT. This gives the protein CASNGQLDQPQHF. J is TRBJ1-5 and V is TRBV2; perhaps TRBD1 as D (6 bases). There are 13 residues in the CDR3. The germline V and J ends were trimmed by 7 bases and 5 bases, with 12 bases remaining between them. Germline-derived CDR1 and CDR2 are SNHLY and FYNNEI.

Comment on this clone: The sample has other DNA sequences that encode this CDR3 too. This chain links TRBV30 with TRBJ2-7, with 9 positions matching TRBD1. The V gene end was trimmed by 0 bases and the J gene end by 1 base; junction bases not matched to a gene: 1. CDR3 length: 14 amino acids. Germline values: CDR1 GTSNPN, CDR2 SVGIG (reference sequence). CDR3 region: CAWSVGTGSYEQYF. DNA of the CDR3: TGTGCCTGGAGTGTCGGGACAGGGTCCTACGAGCAGTACTTC.

The count of this clone is one. The CDR3 DNA reads as TGTGCCAGCAGTTTTCTTCCTGGCTACACCTTC. Amino acids: CASSFLPGYTF. The gene calls are TRBV6-5 and TRBJ1-2; no firm D call. The CDR3 spans 11 residues. CDR1 and CDR2 from the germline V gene are MNHEY and SVGAGI. V was shortened by 4 bases and J by 7 bases, with 7 bases between the two germline ends.

V is TRBV6-5 and J is TRBJ1-2; D is unresolved. CDR1 and CDR2 (germline): MNHEY, SVGAGI. The CDR3 has 15 residues. V was clipped by 0 bases and J by 0 bases, with 8 bases between them. The DNA for the CDR3 is TGTGCCAGCAGTTACTCGAGGGAGGCTAACTATGGCTACACCTTC. Translating gives CASSYSREANYGYTF.

There are a few counts of this clone. This chain connects TRBV4-1 to TRBJ2-7, with 8 bases matching TRBD1. J gave up 4 bases and V 1 base, and 3 bases lay outside the gene matches. The length of the CDR3 is 14 residues. CDR1 is MGHRA and CDR2 is YSYEKL in the germline V gene. CDR3 region: CASSQAGGDYEQYF. CDR3 nucleotide sequence: TGCGCCAGCAGCCAAGCAGGGGGCGATTACGAGCAGTACTTC.

The chain uses TRBV27 and TRBJ1-2; a weak D match, TRBD1 (5 bases). The germline V gene has CDR1 MNHEY and CDR2 SMNVEV (reference sequence). This CDR3 region has 16 residues. V lost 4 bases and J lost 8, with 23 bases in between. CDR3 bases: TGTGCCAGCAGTTCATCAATGCTTTGGGGGGAAGGAGGCTACACCTTC. It translates to CASSSSMLWGEGGYTF.

The chain employs TRBV21-1 and TRBJ1-1. TRBV21-1 is designated a pseudogene. The CDR3 sequence is 16 residues long. The CDR3 DNA follows: TGTGCCAGCAGCAAAGTCGGGGATCGACCTAACACTGAAGCTTTCTTT. Protein product: CASSKVGDRPNTEAFF.

V usage is TRBV27 and J usage is TRBJ2-6; D not certain. V lost 3 bases to trimming and J lost 0 bases, with 6 bases between them. The germline CDR1 and CDR2 sequences are MNHEY and SMNVEV (reference sequence). The CDR3 has 15 residues. The CDR3 protein is CASSFYPSGANVLTF. In DNA form, the CDR3 reads TGTGCCAGCAGTTTCTATCCCTCTGGGGCCAACGTCCTGACTTTC.

The rearrangement joins TRBV15 to TRBJ2-2; TRBD1 might be the D (6 bases). Trimming removed 6 bases from V and 5 bases from J, with 19 bases in between. CDR1 is LNHNV and CDR2 is YYDKDF in the germline V gene (reference sequence). The CDR3 has 16 residues. The CDR3: CATSPDGTPSTGELFF. CDR3 nucleotide sequence: TGTGCCACCAGTCCAGATGGGACACCCTCGACCGGGGAGCTGTTTTTT.

This chain uses TRBV7-8 with TRBJ2-7; 8 positions match TRBD2. J lost 5 bases, V lost 5 bases, and 8 bases had no gene match. CDR3 length: 14 residues. CDR1 is SGHVS, CDR2 FQNEAQ, per germline. CDR3 amino acids: CASSPGRAHNEQYF. The DNA for the CDR3 is TGTGCCAGCAGCCCCGGGAGGGCTCACAACGAGCAGTACTTC.

The gene calls are TRBV28 and TRBJ2-2; the D gene is possibly TRBD2 (6 bases). CDR1 is MDHEN and CDR2 is SYDVKM in the germline V gene. The CDR3 is 14 residues long. V dropped 7 bases and J dropped 3 bases, with 12 bases sitting between them. The CDR3 coding sequence is TGTGCCAGCACCATAGCGGAATACACCGGGGAGCTGTTTTTT. It encodes CASTIAEYTGELFF.

V and J are TRBV20-1 and TRBJ1-2; 8 nucleotides line up with TRBD1. Germline V gene sequence: CDR1 DFQATT, CDR2 SNEGSKA (reference sequence). V shed 3 bases and J 7 bases; nucleotides not matched to a gene: 16. The CDR3 loop spans 16 amino acids. The CDR3 nucleotides are TGCAGTGCTAGTCAGCAGGGGGCTGCGGCGTTCTCTGGCTACACCTTC. This codes for CSASQQGAAAFSGYTF.

V is TRBV29-1 and J is TRBJ2-2; 15 positions agree with TRBD2. The V and J ends lost 4 bases and 0 bases, in that order; junction bases with no gene match: 3. Per the germline V gene, CDR1 is SQVTM and CDR2 is ANQGSEA. The CDR3 is 17 amino acids. The CDR3 DNA reads TGCAGCGTTGCCGGGACTAGCGGGAGGCCGAACACCGGGGAGCTGTTTTTT. This codes for CSVAGTSGRPNTGELFF.

V usage is TRBV5-1 and J usage is TRBJ2-3; 8 positions agree with TRBD2. This CDR3 spans 14 amino acids. Germline values: CDR1 SGHRS, CDR2 YFSETQ. Losses at the gene ends were 0 bases for V and 6 bases for J; bases not matched to a gene: 3. The CDR3 DNA sequence: TGCGCCAGCAGCTTGGAGCGGGAGCGTGATACGCAGTATTTT. It is translated as CASSLERERDTQYF.

The genes are TRBV30 and TRBJ2-7; 8 bases fit TRBD1. Germline V CDR1 and CDR2: GTSNPN, SVGIG (reference sequence). There are 14 residues in the CDR3. Unmatched junction bases numbered 4, after V lost 0 bases and J lost 3 bases. CDR3 region: CAWSVGTGGYEQYF. The DNA for the CDR3 is TGTGCCTGGAGTGTAGGGACAGGTGGCTACGAGCAGTACTTC.

The V call is TRBV1, the J call TRBJ2-1; the DNA was not compared with TRBD2, the D call given in the table. TRBV1 is designated a pseudogene. CDR3 length: 18 amino acids. The chain's CDR3 is CTSSRVLGVFPSNNEQFF. Here the CDR3 DNA reads TGCACCAGCAGCCGGGTTTTGGGAGTATTCCCTTCCAACAATGAGCAGTTCTTC.

This chain uses TRBV19 with TRBJ1-4, with D tentatively TRBD1 (6 bases). There are 15 residues in the CDR3. The ends were cut back, 3 bases at V and 3 bases at J, with 11 bases in the middle. The germline V gene encodes CDR1 LNHDA and CDR2 SQIVND (reference sequence). The CDR3 reads CASSISQGANEKLFF. CDR3 DNA sequence: TGTGCCAGTAGTATCTCACAGGGAGCTAATGAAAAACTGTTTTTT.

The rearrangement joins TRBV10-3 to TRBJ2-1, with 9 bases that match TRBD2. The trim removed 0 bases at V and 7 bases at J, leaving 4 bases unmatched. The germline V gene has CDR1 ENHRY and CDR2 SYGVKD. CDR3 length: 15 residues. Here the CDR3 DNA reads TGTGCCATCAGTGAGTCGTTGCGGGAGGGTAATGAGCAGTTCTTC. Its translation is CAISESLREGNEQFF.

This clone was seen just once. The chain carries TRBV7-9 and TRBJ2-2; D remains ambiguous. Looked up from germline, CDR1 is SEHNR and CDR2 is FQNEAQ (reference sequence). Trimming pared 3 bases from V and 8 bases from J, leaving 16 bases between. The CDR3 spans 15 residues. CDR3 residues: CASSFLAATPGELFF. CDR3 coding DNA: TGTGCCAGCAGCTTTTTGGCCGCCACCCCGGGGGAGCTGTTTTTT.